The rows below give T cell receptor beta chains drawn from one sample of a study of cytomegalovirus exposure and HLA in healthy donors. Here immunoSEQ multiplex PCR was the method, and the copy in TCRdb shows in-frame clones only, minus some. Of tens of thousands of clones listed, approximately 70% were seen once; the top ten hold 4.5% to 5.5%. The sequenced sample was PBMCs. These TCRs come from a man aged 50-59 years in good health and CMV-seronegative. CDR3s include the opening cysteine and the closing phenylalanine or tryptophan. A D gene is named only where the DNA matches it firmly. Clone size appears in some rows only: once, few, many, or a class for an expanded clone.

>TRBJ2-3|TRBD1|TRBV9|.
CASSVGGQVSTDTQYF
TGTGCCAGCAGCGTAGGGGGACAGGTAAGCACAGATACGCAGTATTTT
>TRBJ2-4|.|TRBV7-8|once
CASSPPLEQVQFSKNIQYF
TGTGCCAGCAGCCCTCCTCTAGAACAGGTTCAGTTTAGCAAAAACATTCAGTACTTC
>TRBJ2-7|.|TRBV19|.
CASSIPGGSYEQYF
TGTGCCAGTAGTATCCCCGGGGGCTCCTACGAGCAGTACTTC
>TRBJ1-1|.|TRBV18|.
CAGSQTGNTEAFF
TGTGCCGGCTCTCAAACGGGAAACACTGAAGCTTTCTTT
>TRBJ2-5|TRBD2|TRBV7-9|.
CASSLAAGGQETQYF
TGTGCCAGCAGCTTAGCGGCGGGGGGGCAAGAGACCCAGTACTTC
>TRBJ2-2|TRBD2|TRBV7-8|once
CASGTSVTGELFF
TGTGCCAGCGGGACTAGCGTTACCGGGGAGCTGTTTTTT
>TRBJ2-3|.|TRBV11-3|few
CASSFRQSTDTQYF
TGTGCCAGCAGCTTCCGACAGAGCACAGATACGCAGTATTTT
>TRBJ1-5|.|TRBV10-2|.
CASSATENQPQHF
TGCGCCAGCAGCGCGACAGAGAATCAGCCCCAGCATTTT
>TRBJ1-2|.|TRBV7-9|.
CASSLAFEVSGYTF
TGTGCCAGCAGCTTAGCGTTCGAGGTCTCTGGCTACACCTTC
>TRBJ1-1|.|TRBV28|few
CASRFRGITRGTEAFF
TGTGCCAGCAGGTTTCGGGGGATCACCCGGGGCACTGAAGCTTTCTTT
>TRBJ2-5|TRBD2|TRBV6-5|.
CASSNLAGKQETQYF
TGTGCCAGCAGTAACCTAGCGGGGAAACAAGAGACCCAGTACTTC
>TRBJ1-1|TRBD1|TRBV5-1|.
CASSLGVTGGRTEAFF
TGCGCCAGCAGCTTGGGGGTGACAGGGGGCCGGACTGAAGCTTTCTTT
>TRBJ2-7|.|TRBV6-1|.
CASSEWFGPVYEQYF
TGTGCCAGCAGTGAATGGTTTGGTCCAGTCTACGAGCAGTACTTC
>TRBJ1-2|.|TRBV6-5|.
CASSQRRRGGYTF
TGTGCCAGCAGCCAAAGGCGGCGAGGGGGCTACACCTTC
>TRBJ2-7|TRBD2|TRBV2|.
CASSVWTSGGYEQYF
TGTGCCAGCAGTGTCTGGACTAGCGGGGGTTACGAGCAGTACTTC
>TRBJ2-3|.|TRBV30|.
CAWGRGYTDTQYF
TGTGCCTGGGGGAGGGGGTACACAGATACGCAGTATTTT
>TRBJ1-3|.|TRBV7-9|.
CASSFSGTLGNTIYF
TGTGCCAGCAGCTTTTCCGGGACACTTGGAAACACCATATATTTT
>TRBJ1-1|.|TRBV7-6|.
CASSSVGGARNTEAFF
TGTGCCAGCAGCTCCGTGGGGGGGGCCAGGAACACTGAAGCTTTCTTT
>TRBJ2-2|.|TRBV18|.
CASSPIRGYGELFF
TGTGCCAGCTCACCAATTCGGGGATACGGGGAGCTGTTTTTT
>TRBJ1-6|.|TRBV5-1|few
CASSLETGDSPLHF
TGCGCCAGCAGCTTGGAGACAGGTGATTCACCCCTCCACTTT
>TRBJ1-6|TRBD1|TRBV5-6|.
CASSLDTGDNSPLHF
TGTGCCAGCAGCTTGGATACAGGGGACAATTCACCCCTCCACTTT
>TRBJ2-7|.|TRBV14|.
CASSQAAGRTYEQYF
TGTGCCAGCAGCCAAGCGGCAGGGAGGACCTACGAGCAGTACTTC
>TRBJ2-2|.|TRBV19|.
CASRSWGGPGELFF
TGTGCCAGTAGATCGTGGGGGGGGCCCGGGGAGCTGTTTTTT
>TRBJ2-7|TRBD1|TRBV19|.
CASSRQGAGEQYF
TGTGCCAGTAGTAGACAGGGGGCAGGCGAGCAGTACTTC
>TRBJ2-7|.|TRBV7-8|.
CASSLEAVPRPSEQYF
TGTGCCAGCAGCTTAGAGGCGGTACCACGCCCTAGCGAGCAGTACTTC
>TRBJ2-7|.|TRBV9|few
CASSSSSGEQYF
TGTGCCAGCAGCTCTTCGTCGGGGGAGCAGTACTTC
>TRBJ2-7|TRBD1|TRBV2|.
CANRARDSSYEQYF
TGTGCCAACCGGGCCCGGGACAGCTCCTACGAGCAGTACTTC
>TRBJ1-2|.|TRBV6-1|.
CASSDTSWAYYGYTF
TGTGCCAGCAGTGATACCTCTTGGGCCTACTATGGCTACACCTTC
>TRBJ2-5|TRBD1|TRBV5-4|.
CASSPRDRGRGETQYF
TGTGCCAGCAGCCCAAGGGACAGGGGGCGAGGAGAGACCCAGTACTTC